These 32 T cell receptor beta chains came from one sample sequenced in a study of blood T cell repertoires in COVID-19. Assay: immunoSEQ multiplex PCR; the TCRdb copy retains only in-frame clones and omits some. The sample contains fewer than 200,000 clones, approximately 80% of which appear only once. The sequenced material came from PBMCs or T cells enriched from blood (not recorded which). The receptors here all came from a woman aged 50 to 60 who had recovered from COVID-19.

The genes are TRBV11-2 and TRBJ1-5, with D maybe TRBD1 (6 bases). The V end was cut by 5 bases, the J end by 0 bases, with 11 bases between. The CDR3 has 15 residues. Germline values: CDR1 SGHAT, CDR2 FQNNGV. The CDR3 here is CASSPRGLSNQPQHF. The CDR3 DNA follows: TGTGCCAGCAGCCCCAGGGGCCTTAGCAATCAGCCCCAGCATTTT. Using reference TRBV11-2 and TRBJ1-5 for the parts outside the CDR3, the full variable domain is EAGVAQSPRYKIIEKRQSVAFWCNPISGHATLYWYQQILGQGPKLLIQFQNNGVVDDSQLPKDRFSAERLKGVDSTLKIQPAKLEDSAVYLCASSPRGLSNQPQHFGDGTRLSIL.

This chain's CDR3 is CASSQGLAGVYNEQFF. The CDR3 nucleotides read TGTGCCAGCAGCCAAGGACTAGCGGGAGTATACAATGAGCAGTTCTTC. The rearrangement joins TRBV3-1 (or the pseudogene TRBV3-2) to TRBJ2-1; the match to TRBD2 covers 12 bases. The junction had 2 bases not matched to a gene; V was cut back by 1 base and J by 4 bases. The CDR3 totals 16 residues. Germline CDR1 and CDR2: LGHDT and YNNKEL (reference sequence).

This chain connects TRBV5-1 to TRBJ2-3, with 12 bases lining up with TRBD2. This CDR3 contains 15 residues. Germline trimming cut 6 bases from V and 4 bases from J; bases unmatched to any gene: 6. CDR1 and CDR2 (germline): SGHRS, YFSETQ. In DNA, the CDR3 is TGCGCCAGCACCCTAGCGGGAGGGCCCCCAGATACGCAGTATTTT. Protein product: CASTLAGGPPDTQYF.

The gene calls are TRBV5-4 and TRBJ1-4; 8 positions match TRBD1. Per germline, CDR1 SGHNT and CDR2 YYREEE (reference sequence). This CDR3 is built from 15 residues. Germline trimming cut 2 bases from V and 4 bases from J; bases unmatched to any gene: 4. DNA of the CDR3: TGTGCCAGCAGCTTTGACAGGGGAAGTAATGAAAAACTGTTTTTT. Residues: CASSFDRGSNEKLFF.

This clone was observed a handful of times. This rearrangement joins TRBV21-1 to TRBJ2-3; the DNA was not compared with TRBD1, the D call given in the table. TRBV21-1 counts as a pseudogene. There are 16 residues in the CDR3. CDR3 coding DNA: TGTGCCAGCAGCAAAGGGGGCGGTAGTGCCACAGATACGCAGTATTTT. Its translation: CASSKGGGSATDTQYF.

The chain recombines TRBV29-1 with TRBJ1-2; tentatively, D is TRBD1 (6 bases). The germline V gene has CDR1 SQVTM and CDR2 ANQGSEA. The CDR3 contains 10 residues. V lost 3 bases to trimming and J lost 7 bases, with 6 bases between them. In nucleotides, the CDR3 is TGCAGCGTTGAGGACAGTGGCTACACCTTC. It is translated as CSVEDSGYTF. The variable domain in full, with the rest retrieved from reference TRBV29-1 and TRBJ1-2, is SAVISQKPSRDICQRGTSLTIQCQVDSQVTMMFWYRQQPGQSLTLIATANQGSEATYESGFVIDKFPISRPNLTFSTLTVSNMSPEDSSIYLCSVEDSGYTFGSGTRLTVV.

This clone was recorded only once. The CDR3 region is CASGAGYEQYF. The DNA for the CDR3 is TGTGCCAGCGGCGCGGGGTACGAGCAGTACTTC. The chain recombines TRBV7-9 with TRBJ2-7, with D perhaps matching TRBD2 (6 bases). The CDR3 contains 11 residues. Germline V gives CDR1 SEHNR, CDR2 FQNEAQ (reference sequence). Trimming removed 8 bases at V and 4 bases at J, with 9 bases between.

This chain joins TRBV7-2 and TRBJ2-1, with 13 nucleotides matching TRBD2. CDR1 SGHTA and CDR2 FQGNSA come from the germline V gene. The CDR3 is made up of 16 amino acids. Losses at the gene ends were 5 bases for V and 5 bases for J; bases not matched to a gene: 6. The CDR3 DNA follows: TGTGCCAGCAGCCCATGGGGACTAGCGGGAAACAATGAGCAGTTCTTC. Protein: CASSPWGLAGNNEQFF.

V gene TRBV6-2 or TRBV6-3 combines with J gene TRBJ1-1; D is possibly TRBD1 (6 bases). Trimming removed 6 bases at V and 10 bases at J, with 18 bases between. Germline values: CDR1 MNHEY, CDR2 SVGEGT. CDR3 size: 13 residues. The CDR3 bases are TGTGCCAGCAGCACTACAGCAGCCAGGGGAGCTTTCTTT. Translated, it gives CASSTTAARGAFF.

This clone has more than one count but fewer than ten. The chain recombines TRBV6-5 with TRBJ2-1; the D gene is possibly TRBD1 (5 bases). The CDR3 loop spans 13 amino acids. Germline V gene data show CDR1 as MNHEY and CDR2 as SVGAGI. Trimming removed 6 bases at V and 4 bases at J, with 10 bases between. In DNA form, the CDR3 reads TGTGCCAGCAGACCCCGACAGTACAATGAGCAGTTCTTC. It codes for CASRPRQYNEQFF.

CDR3 in amino acids: CASSRVTSTDTQYF. CDR3 sequence (DNA): TGTGCCAGCAGTCGGGTGACTAGCACAGATACGCAGTATTTT. The rearrangement uses TRBV27 and TRBJ2-3; D gene uncertain. Between the trimmed V and J ends, which lost 5 bases and 0 bases, there was a span of 9 bases. CDR1 is MNHEY, CDR2 SMNVEV, per germline (reference sequence). The CDR3 consists of 14 residues.

This chain connects TRBV2 to TRBJ1-4; possible D gene TRBD1, 5 bases. The CDR3 covers 16 residues. Per germline, CDR1 SNHLY and CDR2 FYNNEI. Between the trimmed V and J ends, which lost 1 base and 4 bases, there was a span of 13 bases. The CDR3 reads CASSEEGRGINEKLFF. CDR3 DNA: TGTGCCAGCAGTGAAGAGGGCCGGGGGATTAATGAAAAACTGTTTTTT.

This sequence joins TRBV11-2 and TRBJ2-1, with 7 nucleotides matching TRBD2. Germline CDR1 is SGHAT and CDR2 is FQNNGV. J was trimmed by 2 bases and V by 5 bases; bases with no gene match: 18. This CDR3 comprises 19 residues. CDR3 DNA sequence: TGTGCCAGCAGCCTACGGTTCATGGGGGAGGGTTGGGCCTACAATGAGCAGTTCTTC. It translates to CASSLRFMGEGWAYNEQFF.

The genes are TRBV28 and TRBJ1-5; 10 bases map to TRBD1. The CDR3 sequence is 16 residues long. CDR1 and CDR2 from the germline V gene are MDHEN and SYDVKM. After removal of 6 bases from V and 9 bases from J, the junction contained 14 bases not matched to a gene. CDR3 residues: CASSNPPGQGSRPQHF. The DNA of the CDR3 is TGTGCCAGCAGCAACCCCCCGGGACAGGGGAGCCGGCCCCAGCATTTT.

Here the CDR3 reads CASRPRGGNTEAFF. In DNA, the CDR3 is TGCGCCAGCCGCCCCCGCGGAGGGAACACTGAAGCTTTCTTT. J is TRBJ1-1 and V is TRBV5-1; D is unresolved. Germline V CDR1 and CDR2: SGHRS, YFSETQ. The CDR3 has 14 amino acids. V dropped 7 bases and J dropped 1 base, with 14 bases sitting between them.

The chain combines TRBV27 with TRBJ2-7, with D perhaps matching TRBD1 (5 bases). The CDR3 contains 14 residues. CDR1 is MNHEY, CDR2 SMNVEV, per germline (reference sequence). The V end was cut by 6 bases, the J end by 0 bases, with 12 bases between. The CDR3 DNA follows: TGTGCCAGCAGAAACTTGGACACCTCCTACGAGCAGTACTTC. Translating gives CASRNLDTSYEQYF.

The chain employs TRBV2 and TRBJ1-4; 8 positions agree with TRBD1. The CDR3 extends over 16 amino acids. CDR1 is SNHLY and CDR2 is FYNNEI in the germline V gene. The V segment lost 3 bases and the J segment 3 bases; nucleotides outside the gene matches: 6. CDR3 sequence: CASSDFGQGPNEKLFF. The DNA for the CDR3 is TGTGCCAGCAGTGACTTCGGACAGGGACCTAATGAAAAACTGTTTTTT.

Here the CDR3 reads CASSPDRSLMGGYGYTF. DNA for the CDR3: TGTGCCAGCAGCCCGGACAGGTCCTTAATGGGGGGCTATGGCTACACCTTC. J is TRBJ1-2 and V is TRBV7-8; 7 nucleotides agree with TRBD1. V dropped 5 bases and J dropped 4; count of bases not matched to a gene: 16. The CDR3 spans 17 residues. CDR1 SGHVS and CDR2 FQNEAQ come from the germline V gene.

The chain is built from TRBV28 and TRBJ2-1; 10 positions match TRBD2. The CDR3 length is 18 residues. Trimming took 4 bases from V and 0 from J; bases not matched to a gene: 9. The germline V gene encodes CDR1 MDHEN and CDR2 SYDVKM. CDR3 coding DNA: TGTGCCAGCAGTTCCTACATACTAGCGGGAAGCTCCTACAATGAGCAGTTCTTC. Protein: CASSSYILAGSSYNEQFF.

The count of this clone is one. The V call is TRBV3-1 (or the pseudogene TRBV3-2), the J call TRBJ1-1; TRBD1 agrees at 9 bases. V shed 4 bases, J shed 8 bases, and the junction held 5 bases outside the gene matches. The CDR3 is 13 residues long. Germline V gives CDR1 LGHDT, CDR2 YNNKEL (reference sequence). The chain's CDR3 is CASSRDRAGEAFF. The CDR3 DNA reads TGTGCCAGCAGCCGGGACAGGGCAGGGGAAGCTTTCTTT.

This chain connects TRBV4-3 to TRBJ1-5, with TRBD1 matching over 10 bases. Germline V gene sequence: CDR1 LGHNA, CDR2 YSLEER. J was trimmed by 7 bases and V by 4 bases; bases with no gene match: 10. The CDR3 is 16 residues long. CDR3 sequence: CASSPSWTGGGQPQHF. The DNA of the CDR3 is TGCGCCAGCAGCCCATCCTGGACAGGGGGAGGCCAGCCCCAGCATTTT.

The V call is TRBV7-9, the J call TRBJ2-1; 7 nucleotides agree with TRBD2. The CDR3 runs to 13 residues. Germline CDR1 SEHNR, CDR2 FQNEAQ (reference sequence). Trimming removed 4 bases from V and 9 bases from J; junction bases left unmatched: 6. CDR3 sequence: CASSSGLGVEQFF. The CDR3, as DNA: TGTGCCAGCAGCTCAGGACTAGGTGTTGAGCAGTTCTTC.

V gene TRBV4-2 combines with J gene TRBJ1-3; no clear D gene. The germline V gene encodes CDR1 LGHNA and CDR2 YNFKEQ. CDR3 size: 16 residues. V was cut by 0 bases and J by 0 bases, with 9 bases left in between. The CDR3 DNA follows: TGTGCCAGCAGCCAAGATGTCACAGTCTCTGGAAACACCATATATTTT. This gives the protein CASSQDVTVSGNTIYF.

The chain carries TRBV7-2 and TRBJ2-7; 11 bases match TRBD2. The CDR3 totals 15 residues. Trimming removed 4 bases from V and 7 bases from J; junction bases left unmatched: 9. CDR1 SGHTA and CDR2 FQGNSA come from the germline V gene. The CDR3, as DNA: TGTGCCAGCAGCTCTACTAGCGGGAGATTCGGGGAGCAGTACTTC. Residues: CASSSTSGRFGEQYF.

This rearrangement joins TRBV6-5 to TRBJ2-3; the D is unclear. Trimming pared 4 bases from V and 2 bases from J, leaving 4 bases between. Germline loops: CDR1 MNHEY, CDR2 SVGAGI. This CDR3 is 12 amino acids long. DNA for the CDR3: TGTGCCAGCAGTTCTATCACAGATACGCAGTATTTT. It specifies CASSSITDTQYF.

This chain links TRBV6-5 with TRBJ1-4; D is undetermined. The CDR3 has 14 residues. In germline, CDR1 is MNHEY, CDR2 SVGAGI. Trimming left V 0 bases short and J 5 bases short, with 7 bases between. CDR3 in DNA: TGTGCCAGCAGTTACTCCTACCGGAATGAAAAACTGTTTTTT. Protein product: CASSYSYRNEKLFF.

The chain joins TRBV14 to TRBJ2-7, with D perhaps matching TRBD1 (6 bases). The V gene lost 3 bases and the J gene lost 6 bases, with 21 bases spanning the gap. The length of the CDR3 is 16 residues. Germline lookup yields CDR1 SGHDN and CDR2 FVKESK. The CDR3 here is CASSHGWTAVGSEQYF. The CDR3 coding sequence is TGTGCCAGCAGCCATGGTTGGACAGCCGTCGGTTCCGAGCAGTACTTC.

The chain recombines TRBV3-1 (or the pseudogene TRBV3-2) with TRBJ1-4, with D perhaps matching TRBD1 (6 bases). The germline CDR1 and CDR2 sequences are LGHDT and YNNKEL (reference sequence). V was shortened by 0 bases and J by 0 bases, with 14 bases between the two germline ends. This CDR3 contains 18 residues. This chain's CDR3 is CASSQDLGGPATNEKLFF. CDR3 in DNA: TGTGCCAGCAGCCAAGATCTGGGGGGGCCTGCAACTAATGAAAAACTGTTTTTT.

The DNA of the CDR3 is TGTGCCAGCAGCGAGGGGGACAGGGAGGCTTTCTTT. Translating it yields CASSEGDREAFF. J is TRBJ1-1 and V is TRBV7-9; 9 nucleotides agree with TRBD1. Trimming cost V 5 bases and J 11 bases; bases outside gene matches: 6. CDR3 length equals 12 residues. Germline V gene data show CDR1 as SEHNR and CDR2 as FQNEAQ (reference sequence).

The J gene is TRBJ1-1, the V gene TRBV18, with D perhaps matching TRBD1 (5 bases). The CDR3 spans 14 residues. Germline V gene sequence: CDR1 KGHSH, CDR2 LQKENI. With 3 bases removed from V and 7 bases from J, the gap between germline ends came to 15 bases. The DNA for the CDR3 is TGTGCCAGCTCACCGCGGTCAGGGAAGATTGAAGCTTTCTTT. Protein product: CASSPRSGKIEAFF.

The chain links TRBV12-3 or TRBV12-4 to TRBJ1-3; D ambiguous. V lost 3 bases, J lost 4 bases, and 7 bases lay in between. The CDR3 is made up of 13 amino acids. The CDR3, as DNA: TGTGCCAGCAGTTTTTTTCTGGGAAACACCATATATTTT. Its translation is CASSFFLGNTIYF.

The genes are TRBV16 and TRBJ1-2; tentatively, D is TRBD1 (6 bases). In germline, CDR1 is KGHSY, CDR2 FQNENV. This CDR3 contains 21 residues. V was cut by 4 bases and J by 2 bases, with 32 bases left in between. CDR3 in amino acids: CASSPRLGQGGAEGSNYGYTF. The CDR3 nucleotides are TGTGCCAGCAGCCCTCGTCTCGGCCAAGGGGGGGCTGAGGGGTCGAACTATGGCTACACCTTC.